Each of the 14 T cell receptor beta chains below was sequenced from the same sample in a study of shared clonotypes between healthy human individuals. The data were produced by immunoSEQ multiplex PCR, yet TCRdb's version contains in-frame clones alone and is incomplete. The sample records approximately 2.5 million clones, around nine tenths being singletons. The material sequenced was naive CD4+ T cells sorted from blood. Subset described: CD45RA+ positively selected. All receptors derive from a man aged 18 to 30 in good health.

For the CDR3, the DNA is TGCGCCAGCAGTGAGGGCGGGCCTAGCACAGATACGCAGTATTTT. Its protein product is CASSEGGPSTDTQYF. The rearrangement uses TRBV10-1 and TRBJ2-3; maybe TRBD2 (5 bases). The CDR3 has 15 residues. V was clipped by 2 bases and J by 0 bases, with 9 bases between them. Germline-derived CDR1 and CDR2 are WNHNN and SYGVQD (reference sequence).

The chain joins TRBV28 to TRBJ1-6, with 12 bases matching TRBD1. The junction had 4 bases not matched to a gene; V was cut back by 6 bases and J by 10 bases. The CDR3 totals 14 residues. The V gene's germline CDR1 is MDHEN and CDR2 SYDVKM. The CDR3: CASRGTGGRSPLHF. The CDR3 nucleotides are TGTGCCAGCAGGGGGACAGGGGGCAGATCACCCCTCCACTTT. Using reference TRBV28 and TRBJ1-6 for the parts outside the CDR3, the full variable domain is DVKVTQSSRYLVKRTGEKVFLECVQDMDHENMFWYRQDPGLGLRLIYFSYDVKMKEKGDIPEGYSVSREKKERFSLILESASTNQTSMYLCASRGTGGRSPLHFGNGTRLTVT.

The V gene is TRBV29-1, the J gene TRBJ2-1, with 7 bases aligning to TRBD2. The CDR3 has 14 residues. Germline V gene lookup returns CDR1 SQVTM and CDR2 ANQGSEA. After removal of 6 bases from V and 2 bases from J, the junction contained 7 bases not matched to a gene. This CDR3 is CSVVSGLTYNEQFF. CDR3 in DNA: TGCAGCGTGGTTAGCGGGCTGACCTACAATGAGCAGTTCTTC.

The V and J genes are TRBV10-3 and TRBJ2-7, with D maybe TRBD1 (6 bases). The ends were cut back, 3 bases at V and 4 bases at J, with 13 bases in the middle. CDR1 ENHRY and CDR2 SYGVKD come from the germline V gene. The CDR3 runs to 14 residues. CDR3 nucleotides: TGTGCCATCAGTGAAGCGGTAGGGGGATACGAGCAGTACTTC. It codes for CAISEAVGGYEQYF.

The chain joins TRBV27 to TRBJ1-5; maybe TRBD1 (6 bases). This CDR3 spans 15 amino acids. In germline, CDR1 is MNHEY, CDR2 SMNVEV (reference sequence). V was pared by 1 base and J by 1 base, with 8 bases between. CDR3 nucleotides: TGTGCCAGCAGTTTATTCGGACAGAGCAATCAGCCCCAGCATTTT. This encodes CASSLFGQSNQPQHF.

This chain joins TRBV7-2 and TRBJ1-3, with 9 bases that match TRBD1. Germline assignment: CDR1 SGHTA and CDR2 FQGNSA. V dropped 5 bases and J dropped 1; count of bases not matched to a gene: 9. The CDR3 loop spans 17 amino acids. This CDR3 reads CASSLHRDRASGNTIYF. CDR3 DNA: TGTGCCAGCAGCCTTCACCGGGACAGGGCGTCTGGAAACACCATATATTTT.

The gene calls are TRBV5-1 and TRBJ1-3; 7 nucleotides align to TRBD1. The CDR3 totals 16 residues. Germline CDR1 and CDR2: SGHRS and YFSETQ. V shed 4 bases and J 2 bases; nucleotides not matched to a gene: 9. The CDR3 here is CASSQLSGQTGNTIYF. CDR3 nucleotide sequence: TGCGCCAGCAGCCAGCTTTCGGGACAGACTGGAAACACCATATATTTT. The full variable domain, rest sourced from reference TRBV5-1 and TRBJ1-3, is KAGVTQTPRYLIKTRGQQVTLSCSPISGHRSVSWYQQTPGQGLQFLFEYFSETQRNKGNFPGRFSGRQFSNSRSEMNVSTLELGDSALYLCASSQLSGQTGNTIYFGEGSWLTVV.

This rearrangement joins TRBV30 to TRBJ2-2; weak D call: TRBD1 (5 bases). The CDR3 has 14 residues. CDR1 is GTSNPN, CDR2 SVGIG, per germline (reference sequence). Trimming removed 0 bases from V and 5 bases from J, with 10 bases in between. CDR3 sequence reads: CAWSVPGATGELFF. The CDR3, as DNA: TGTGCCTGGAGTGTACCTGGGGCTACCGGGGAGCTGTTTTTT.

The genes are TRBV19 and TRBJ1-2, with a possible D match to TRBD1 (6 bases). The CDR3 runs 15 residues. The germline CDR1 and CDR2 sequences are LNHDA and SQIVND (reference sequence). V lost 10 bases and J lost 0, with 18 bases in between. As DNA, the CDR3 is TGTGCCACAAAAGAGGGGGGTATGGCTAACTATGGCTACACCTTC. This codes for CATKEGGMANYGYTF. Complete variable domain (other parts from reference TRBV19 and TRBJ1-2): DGGITQSPKYLFRKEGQNVTLSCEQNLNHDAMYWYRQDPGQGLRLIYYSQIVNDFQKGDIAEGYSVSREKKESFPLTVTSAQKNPTAFYLCATKEGGMANYGYTFGSGTRLTVV.

This clone was picked up one time. V gene TRBV11-2 combines with J gene TRBJ2-7; 9 nucleotides match TRBD1. Trimming took 5 bases from V and 5 from J; bases not matched to a gene: 10. CDR1 is SGHAT and CDR2 is FQNNGV in the germline V gene. The CDR3 loop spans 15 amino acids. CDR3 coding DNA: TGTGCCAGCAGCGTACCGGGACAGGGACTGCACGAGCAGTACTTC. This codes for CASSVPGQGLHEQYF.

The chain is built from TRBV6-1 and TRBJ2-3; D gene uncertain. Deletions cut 2 bases from V and 2 bases from J, with 11 bases between. There are 15 residues in the CDR3. The germline V gene encodes CDR1 MNHNS and CDR2 SASEGT. The CDR3: CASSEISGTTDTQYF. The DNA for the CDR3 is TGTGCCAGCAGTGAAATATCGGGTACCACAGATACGCAGTATTTT.

The chain employs TRBV7-2 and TRBJ2-7; tentatively, D is TRBD1 (5 bases). Germline V CDR1 and CDR2: SGHTA, FQGNSA. The CDR3 contains 15 residues. The ends were cut back, 2 bases at V and 3 bases at J, with 14 bases in the middle. The CDR3 DNA sequence: TGTGCCAGCAGCTTACGAAAGCCGCAGGGCTACGAGCAGTACTTC. It specifies CASSLRKPQGYEQYF. Full variable domain (remainder filled in from reference TRBV7-2 and TRBJ2-7): GAGVSQSPSNKVTEKGKDVELRCDPISGHTALYWYRQSLGQGLEFLIYFQGNSAPDKSGLPSDRFSAERTGGSVSTLTIQRTQQEDSAVYLCASSLRKPQGYEQYFGPGTRLTVT.

The genes are TRBV29-1 and TRBJ1-4; no clear D gene. CDR1 is SQVTM and CDR2 is ANQGSEA in the germline V gene. Trimming left V 4 bases short and J 3 bases short, with 6 bases between. CDR3 size: 12 residues. CDR3 loop: CSVGASNEKLFF. The CDR3 region has the DNA TGCAGCGTTGGGGCTTCTAATGAAAAACTGTTTTTT.

A word on this clone: The identical CDR3 is also encoded by other nucleotide sequences in the sample. The chain employs TRBV25-1 and TRBJ1-5; tentative D call: TRBD1 (5 bases). The CDR3 is made up of 13 amino acids. V was shortened by 3 bases and J by 4 bases, with 7 bases between the two germline ends. Looked up from germline, CDR1 is MGHDK and CDR2 is SYGVNS. The CDR3 reads CASSDSGNQPQHF. CDR3 DNA sequence: TGTGCCAGCAGTGACTCAGGGAATCAGCCCCAGCATTTT. Combining the CDR3 with reference TRBV25-1 and TRBJ1-5 gives the whole variable domain EADIYQTPRYLVIGTGKKITLECSQTMGHDKMYWYQQDPGMELHLIHYSYGVNSTEKGDLSSESTVSRIRTEHFPLTLESARPSHTSQYLCASSDSGNQPQHFGDGTRLSIL.